These 18 T cell receptor beta chains share one sample of origin, sequenced in a study of OX40 agonist ivuxolimab in advanced cancers. Only in-frame clones appear in the TCRdb table, and some are missing; sequencing was by immunoSEQ multiplex PCR. The sample lists tens of thousands of clones; approximately 80% were seen once. The material was CD4+ or CD8+ T cells sorted from blood, obtained in a trial of the OX40 agonist ivuxolimab. The receptors derive from an adult with an advanced solid tumor such as melanoma, head and neck, liver or kidney cancer.

With regard to this clone: The germline gene is not matched at one end of the junction; a read error may be the cause. The V and J genes are TRBV27 and TRBJ2-7; D is unclear. This CDR3 region has 12 residues. Germline V gene lookup returns CDR1 MNHEY and CDR2 SMNVEV (reference sequence). CDR3 loop: CASSTNSYEQHF. CDR3 nucleotides: TGTGCCAGCAGTACTAACTCCTACGAGCAGCACTTC.

This clone was seen many times. V and J are TRBV29-1 and TRBJ1-2; D perhaps matches TRBD1 (6 bases). Germline CDR1 and CDR2: SQVTM and ANQGSEA. This CDR3 is 14 amino acids long. Trimming removed 4 bases at V and 2 bases at J, with 14 bases between. Here the CDR3 DNA reads TGCAGCGTTGGGGAGCGGGACACCAACTATGGCTACACCTTC. This codes for CSVGERDTNYGYTF. The full variable domain, completed using reference TRBV29-1 and TRBJ1-2, is SAVISQKPSRDICQRGTSLTIQCQVDSQVTMMFWYRQQPGQSLTLIATANQGSEATYESGFVIDKFPISRPNLTFSTLTVSNMSPEDSSIYLCSVGERDTNYGYTFGSGTRLTVV.

In this sample, this clone turned up a few times. Additional DNA sequences in this sample encode the identical CDR3. The V and J genes are TRBV6-6 and TRBJ1-1; D is unclear. CDR1 is MNHNY and CDR2 is SVGAGI in the germline V gene (reference sequence). The CDR3 consists of 14 residues. V was trimmed by 2 bases and J by 2 bases, leaving 9 bases between them. CDR3 amino acids: CASSYEGINTEAFF. CDR3 DNA sequence: TGTGCCAGCAGTTACGAAGGGATTAACACTGAAGCTTTCTTT.

The chain combines TRBV6-5 with TRBJ1-5; D remains unclear. Between the trimmed V and J ends, which lost 6 bases and 4 bases, there was a span of 16 bases. In germline, CDR1 is MNHEY, CDR2 SVGAGI. The CDR3 spans 15 residues. The CDR3 sequence: CASRRTQGGNQPQHF. The CDR3, as DNA: TGTGCCAGCAGACGGACTCAAGGAGGTAATCAGCCCCAGCATTTT.

The chain employs TRBV4-3 and TRBJ1-4; no definite D call. The germline V gene encodes CDR1 LGHNA and CDR2 YSLEER. There are 14 residues in the CDR3. V lost 7 bases to trimming and J lost 5 bases, with 14 bases between them. CDR3 DNA sequence: TGCGCCAGCACGACCGGACGTAACAATGAAAAACTGTTTTTT. Its translation is CASTTGRNNEKLFF.

This clone has only a few counts. The chain couples TRBV2 to TRBJ1-5; D might be TRBD1 (5 bases). This CDR3 comprises 14 residues. Germline assignment: CDR1 SNHLY and CDR2 FYNNEI. V was cut by 3 bases and J by 2 bases, with 8 bases left in between. CDR3 nucleotides: TGTGCCAGCAGTGACAGGGTTGGCAATCAGCCCCAGCATTTT. It specifies CASSDRVGNQPQHF. Together with reference TRBV2 and TRBJ1-5, the CDR3 gives the full variable domain: EPEVTQTPSHQVTQMGQEVILRCVPISNHLYFYWYRQILGQKVEFLVSFYNNEISEKSEIFDDQFSVERPDGSNFTLKIRSTKLEDSAMYFCASSDRVGNQPQHFGDGTRLSIL.

This clone occurred once. The chain recombines TRBV5-4 with TRBJ2-7; possible D gene TRBD1, 6 bases. CDR1 and CDR2 (germline): SGHNT, YYREEE (reference sequence). Trimming pared 2 bases from V and 6 bases from J, leaving 9 bases between. The length of the CDR3 is 12 residues. The CDR3 loop is CASSFQQGEQYF. DNA for the CDR3: TGTGCCAGCAGCTTTCAACAGGGCGAGCAGTACTTC.

This rearrangement joins TRBV6-5 to TRBJ1-1; 9 nucleotides match TRBD1. CDR3 length: 14 residues. The V and J ends lost 2 bases and 3 bases, in that order; junction bases with no gene match: 1. The germline gives CDR1 MNHEY, CDR2 SVGAGI. The CDR3 nucleotides are TGTGCCAGCAGTTACCGGACAGGGGACACTGAAGCTTTCTTT. Translated: CASSYRTGDTEAFF.

The chain combines TRBV2 with TRBJ2-1; D gene unclear. With 1 base removed from V and 0 bases from J, the gap between germline ends came to 7 bases. This CDR3 is 15 amino acids long. Germline values: CDR1 SNHLY, CDR2 FYNNEI. The CDR3 coding sequence is TGTGCCAGCAGTGAAGTCCTAAGCTCCTACAATGAGCAGTTCTTC. It is translated as CASSEVLSSYNEQFF.

The chain is built from TRBV7-8 and TRBJ2-3; TRBD2 matches 12 bases. Trimming took 5 bases from V and 4 from J; bases not matched to a gene: 13. Germline V gene data show CDR1 as SGHVS and CDR2 as FQNEAQ. The CDR3 consists of 18 residues. CDR3 bases: TGTGCCAGCAGCCCCCCCAGCGGACTAGCGGGGAGCCCAGATACGCAGTATTTT. Its translation: CASSPPSGLAGSPDTQYF.

The chain combines TRBV7-2 with TRBJ2-2, with TRBD2 as a possible D gene (5 bases). The CDR3 consists of 13 residues. Per germline, CDR1 SGHTA and CDR2 FQGNSA. Trimming pared 1 base from V and 6 bases from J, leaving 6 bases between. The CDR3 DNA follows: TGTGCCAGCAGCTTAGAGAGGGCCGGGGAGCTGTTTTTT. Translation gives CASSLERAGELFF. Together with reference TRBV7-2 and TRBJ2-2, the CDR3 gives the full variable domain: GAGVSQSPSNKVTEKGKDVELRCDPISGHTALYWYRQSLGQGLEFLIYFQGNSAPDKSGLPSDRFSAERTGGSVSTLTIQRTQQEDSAVYLCASSLERAGELFFGEGSRLTVL.

This clone was recorded a few times. The CDR3 nucleotides are TGTGCCTGGAGTGTGCCTTCATCGGGCATAAGGCGGGAGCTGTTTTTT. It translates to CAWSVPSSGIRRELFF. This chain joins TRBV30 and TRBJ2-2, with unresolved D. This CDR3 contains 16 residues. V lost 0 bases, J lost 9 bases, and 20 bases lay in between. CDR1 is GTSNPN, CDR2 SVGIG, per germline (reference sequence). The full variable domain, rest sourced from reference TRBV30 and TRBJ2-2, is SQTIHQWPATLVQPVGSPLSLECTVEGTSNPNLYWYRQAAGRGLQLLFYSVGIGQISSEVPQNLSASRPQDRQFILSSKKLLLSDSGFYLCAWSVPSSGIRRELFFGEGSRLTVL.

V is TRBV7-2 and J is TRBJ2-5, with TRBD1 identical over 12 bases. Germline trimming cut 4 bases from V and 4 bases from J; bases unmatched to any gene: 4. Germline CDR1 SGHTA, CDR2 FQGNSA. The CDR3 spans 15 residues. DNA for the CDR3: TGTGCCAGCAGCTCCCGGGACAGGGGGCGAGAGACCCAGTACTTC. It is translated as CASSSRDRGRETQYF.

In this sample, this clone turned up once. V gene TRBV29-1 combines with J gene TRBJ1-2; the D is unclear. The CDR3 has 13 amino acids. The V end was cut by 5 bases, the J end by 0 bases, with 10 bases between. Germline CDR1 is SQVTM and CDR2 is ANQGSEA. The CDR3 coding sequence is TGCAGCGTTTACAGTCCTTCTAACTATGGCTACACCTTC. Protein product: CSVYSPSNYGYTF.

The chain uses TRBV10-3 and TRBJ1-2; D unclear. V lost 2 bases to trimming and J lost 4 bases, with 17 bases between them. In germline, CDR1 is ENHRY, CDR2 SYGVKD. This CDR3 comprises 16 residues. CDR3 nucleotide sequence: TGTGCCATCAGTGAGGGAAATTCGGTCGGGCCCTATGGCTACACCTTC. It codes for CAISEGNSVGPYGYTF.

The sample holds one count of this clone. V gene TRBV18 combines with J gene TRBJ1-1, with D uncertain. Germline V CDR1 and CDR2: KGHSH, LQKENI. This CDR3 has 13 amino acids. V dropped 9 bases and J dropped 3 bases, with 14 bases sitting between them. The CDR3 loop is CASSKLVDTEAFF. In nucleotides, the CDR3 is TGTGCCAGTTCGAAACTTGTGGACACTGAAGCTTTCTTT.

The sample holds a few counts of this clone. This chain links TRBV5-5 with TRBJ1-3; D gene ambiguous. Per germline, CDR1 SGHKS and CDR2 YYEKEE (reference sequence). The CDR3 is 16 residues long. Trimming removed 4 bases at V and 0 bases at J, with 14 bases between. The CDR3 loop reads CASSPAPTPSGNTIYF. The CDR3 bases are TGTGCCAGCAGCCCGGCCCCGACCCCCTCTGGAAACACCATATATTTT.

V gene TRBV6-5 combines with J gene TRBJ2-3; a possible D gene is TRBD2 (5 bases). Germline V gives CDR1 MNHEY, CDR2 SVGAGI. This CDR3 comprises 13 residues. Between the trimmed V and J ends, which lost 6 bases and 3 bases, there was a span of 10 bases. CDR3 amino acids: CASSARGTDTQYF. DNA of the CDR3: TGTGCCAGCAGCGCCCGAGGGACAGATACGCAGTATTTT.